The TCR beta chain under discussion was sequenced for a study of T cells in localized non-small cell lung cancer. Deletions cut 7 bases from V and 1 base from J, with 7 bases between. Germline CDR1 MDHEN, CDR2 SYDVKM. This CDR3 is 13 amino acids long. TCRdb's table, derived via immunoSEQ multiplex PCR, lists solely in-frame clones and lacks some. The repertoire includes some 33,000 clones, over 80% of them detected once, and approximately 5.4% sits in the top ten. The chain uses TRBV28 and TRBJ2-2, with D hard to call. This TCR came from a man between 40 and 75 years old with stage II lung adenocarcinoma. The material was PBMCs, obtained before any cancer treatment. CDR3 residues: CASILGNTGELFF. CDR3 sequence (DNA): TGTGCCAGCATATTAGGGAACACCGGGGAGCTGTTTTTT.